These 6 T cell receptor beta chains were all obtained from the same sample, sequenced in a study of blood T cell repertoires in COVID-19. Libraries were prepared by immunoSEQ multiplex PCR; TCRdb keeps only in-frame clonotypes and omits some of them. The sample yields tens of thousands of clones, over 80% seen once. The specimen sequenced was peripheral blood. All receptors come from a man aged 50 or older with active COVID-19.

The gene calls are TRBV7-9 and TRBJ1-1, with D maybe TRBD1 (5 bases). Trimming removed 5 bases from V and 8 bases from J, with 9 bases in between. There are 11 residues in the CDR3. Germline CDR1 SEHNR, CDR2 FQNEAQ (reference sequence). The CDR3 protein is CASSDSREAFF. The CDR3 DNA is TGTGCCAGCAGCGACAGTAGGGAAGCTTTCTTT.

The gene calls are TRBV27 and TRBJ1-3, with D unresolved. Per the germline V gene, CDR1 is MNHEY and CDR2 is SMNVEV (reference sequence). The ends were cut back, 2 bases at V and 0 bases at J, with 8 bases in the middle. CDR3 size: 15 residues. The CDR3 DNA follows: TGTGCCAGCAGTTTACACGGTAGCTCTGGAAACACCATATATTTT. As protein: CASSLHGSSGNTIYF.

This clone showed up many times. V is TRBV4-2 and J is TRBJ2-7; D possibly corresponds to TRBD1 (6 bases). The CDR3 contains 14 residues. Deletions cut 0 bases from V and 3 bases from J, with 9 bases between. CDR1 LGHNA and CDR2 YNFKEQ come from the germline V gene. CDR3 DNA sequence: TGTGCCAGCAGCCAAGATAGGGGGTTCTACGAGCAGTACTTC. It specifies CASSQDRGFYEQYF.

This clone was seen only a few times. The rearrangement joins TRBV11-3 to TRBJ2-2; maybe TRBD1 (5 bases). There are 16 residues in the CDR3. Trimming removed 2 bases at V and 3 bases at J, with 13 bases between. The germline V gene encodes CDR1 SGHNT and CDR2 YENEEA. The CDR3 sequence is CASSLIPTVYTGELFF. The CDR3 nucleotides are TGTGCCAGCAGCTTAATCCCGACAGTTTACACCGGGGAGCTGTTTTTT.

The V call is TRBV10-1, the J call TRBJ1-1; possible D gene TRBD1, 5 bases. Trimming pared 8 bases from V and 7 bases from J, leaving 20 bases between. The CDR3 spans 14 residues. Per the germline V gene, CDR1 is WNHNN and CDR2 is SYGVQD (reference sequence). The chain's CDR3 is CASPPTRGGREAFF. CDR3 in DNA: TGCGCCAGCCCCCCAACTCGGGGGGGTCGTGAAGCTTTCTTT.

The chain uses TRBV30 and TRBJ1-2; TRBD1 is a possible D gene (5 bases). V shed 0 bases and J shed 5 bases, with 10 bases lying between them. The CDR3 covers 13 residues. Germline values: CDR1 GTSNPN, CDR2 SVGIG (reference sequence). For the CDR3, the DNA is TGTGCCTGGAGTGTACTTCGGGGGTATGGCTACACCTTC. Protein product: CAWSVLRGYGYTF.